The 17 T cell receptor beta chains in this list originate from one sample, sequenced in a study of blood T cell repertoires in COVID-19. Clones were read by immunoSEQ multiplex PCR, and TCRdb kept only the in-frame ones, dropping some. Here the sample spans hundreds of thousands of clones, about nine tenths being singletons. The sequencing input was peripheral blood. The receptors were gathered from a man aged 18 to 30 with active or convalescent COVID-19.

V is TRBV27 and J is TRBJ1-3; maybe TRBD1 (6 bases). Per germline, CDR1 MNHEY and CDR2 SMNVEV (reference sequence). CDR3 size: 15 residues. Deletions cut 8 bases from V and 4 bases from J, with 18 bases between. In DNA, the CDR3 is TGTGCCAGCGGCGCACAGGGACGGCACGGAAACACCATATATTTT. Its translation: CASGAQGRHGNTIYF.

The chain recombines TRBV29-1 with TRBJ2-1; 11 bases match TRBD2. CDR1 and CDR2 (germline): SQVTM, ANQGSEA. The CDR3 runs to 15 residues. The trim removed 6 bases at V and 2 bases at J, leaving 6 bases unmatched. This CDR3 is CSVPLAGGPYNEQFF. The DNA for the CDR3 is TGCAGCGTCCCCTTAGCGGGAGGGCCCTACAATGAGCAGTTCTTC.

The chain employs TRBV7-2 and TRBJ2-7, with 7 bases matching TRBD2. V shed 8 bases, J shed 0 bases, and the junction held 1 base outside the gene matches. This CDR3 has 12 residues. CDR1 and CDR2 from the germline V gene are SGHTA and FQGNSA. This chain's CDR3 is CASGGSSYEQYF. For the CDR3, the DNA is TGTGCCAGCGGCGGGAGCTCCTACGAGCAGTACTTC.

J is TRBJ1-3 and V is TRBV6-5; D not resolved. The germline gives CDR1 MNHEY, CDR2 SVGAGI. The CDR3 sequence is 13 residues long. Trimming removed 1 base from V and 3 bases from J, with 4 bases in between. The CDR3 loop reads CASSYYIGNTIYF. CDR3 bases: TGTGCCAGCAGTTACTATATTGGAAACACCATATATTTT.

This clone was counted a single time. This rearrangement joins TRBV9 to TRBJ2-5; 11 bases are a match to TRBD2. V was pared by 2 bases and J by 5 bases, with 2 bases of the junction left unmatched. Germline V lookup: CDR1 SGDLS, CDR2 YYNGEE. The CDR3 sequence is 14 residues long. The chain's CDR3 is CASSVSGGVETQYF. The CDR3, as DNA: TGTGCCAGCAGCGTTAGCGGGGGGGTTGAGACCCAGTACTTC.

CDR3 loop: CASSLFRGNQPQHF. The CDR3, as DNA: TGTGCCAGCAGTTTATTCAGGGGCAATCAGCCCCAGCATTTT. This sequence joins TRBV28 and TRBJ1-5; D is possibly TRBD1 (5 bases). The germline V and J ends were trimmed by 1 base and 2 bases, with 6 bases remaining between them. Germline V gene data show CDR1 as MDHEN and CDR2 as SYDVKM. The length of the CDR3 is 14 residues.

This chain connects TRBV28 to TRBJ2-1; the D gene is possibly TRBD1 (6 bases). This CDR3 has 16 residues. Between the trimmed V and J ends, which lost 4 bases and 7 bases, there was a span of 20 bases. CDR1 and CDR2 (germline): MDHEN, SYDVKM. As DNA, the CDR3 is TGTGCCAGCAGTTCCCTGAGGGGGAGAGGGGTAAATGAGCAGTTCTTC. Residues: CASSSLRGRGVNEQFF.

The rearrangement links TRBV6-5 to TRBJ1-2, with D hard to call. The CDR3 covers 13 residues. The V end lost 6 bases, the J end lost 1 base, and 9 bases lay between the germline ends. Germline lookup yields CDR1 MNHEY and CDR2 SVGAGI. In nucleotides, the CDR3 is TGTGCCAGCAGAAGGAGTAATAACTATGGCTACACCTTC. Protein sequence: CASRRSNNYGYTF.

This clone was found a few times. This sequence joins TRBV5-1 and TRBJ1-3, with D tentatively TRBD1 (6 bases). The germline CDR1 and CDR2 sequences are SGHRS and YFSETQ. V gave up 4 bases and J gave up 0 bases, with 11 bases separating them. The CDR3 totals 15 residues. The CDR3 protein is CASSHGTPSGNTIYF. The CDR3 DNA reads as TGCGCCAGCAGCCACGGGACACCCTCTGGAAACACCATATATTTT.

The V and J genes are TRBV2 and TRBJ2-7, with 8 bases lining up with TRBD2. Trimming cost V 3 bases and J 3 bases; bases outside gene matches: 1. This CDR3 comprises 13 residues. Per the germline V gene, CDR1 is SNHLY and CDR2 is FYNNEI. The CDR3 coding sequence is TGTGCCAGCAGTGACAGCGGGAGCTACGAGCAGTACTTC. This translates into CASSDSGSYEQYF.

The rearrangement links TRBV4-1 to TRBJ1-5; unclear D gene. This CDR3 comprises 15 residues. Trimming cost V 3 bases and J 1 base, with 10 bases left between them. CDR1 is MGHRA and CDR2 is YSYEKL in the germline V gene. CDR3 protein: CASSQSGESNQPQHF. DNA of the CDR3: TGCGCCAGCAGCCAGTCCGGGGAAAGCAATCAGCCCCAGCATTTT.

This chain connects TRBV28 to TRBJ2-2; possible D gene TRBD2, 6 bases. Germline loops: CDR1 MDHEN, CDR2 SYDVKM. The CDR3 length is 14 residues. The germline V and J ends were trimmed by 6 bases and 1 base, with 9 bases remaining between them. The CDR3, as DNA: TGTGCCAGCAGGGGGAGGTGGAACACCGGGGAGCTGTTTTTT. Translated, it gives CASRGRWNTGELFF. Full variable domain (missing parts from reference TRBV28 and TRBJ2-2): DVKVTQSSRYLVKRTGEKVFLECVQDMDHENMFWYRQDPGLGLRLIYFSYDVKMKEKGDIPEGYSVSREKKERFSLILESASTNQTSMYLCASRGRWNTGELFFGEGSRLTVL.

The V gene is TRBV6-2 or TRBV6-3, the J gene TRBJ2-2; maybe TRBD2 (6 bases). The length of the CDR3 is 15 residues. Trimming left V 5 bases short and J 0 bases short, with 10 bases between. Germline V gives CDR1 MNHEY, CDR2 SVGEGT. In DNA form, the CDR3 reads TGTGCCAGCAGTAAACTAGCCTCGAACACCGGGGAGCTGTTTTTT. This sequence encodes CASSKLASNTGELFF.

The chain couples TRBV7-9 to TRBJ2-7; 9 bases align to TRBD2. Germline lookup yields CDR1 SEHNR and CDR2 FQNEAQ (reference sequence). The trim removed 1 base at V and 6 bases at J, leaving 10 bases unmatched. The CDR3 sequence is 16 residues long. The CDR3 nucleotides are TGTGCCAGCAGCTTAGTTAGGGCTAGCGGGGCCCTCGAGCAGTACTTC. Protein product: CASSLVRASGALEQYF.

This clone showed up just a few times. The V call is TRBV25-1, the J call TRBJ2-6; D not certain. CDR3 length equals 12 residues. Trimming removed 5 bases at V and 3 bases at J, with 2 bases between. In germline, CDR1 is MGHDK, CDR2 SYGVNS. CDR3 protein: CASSLGANVLTF. DNA of the CDR3: TGTGCCAGCAGTCTTGGGGCCAACGTCCTGACTTTC.

The rearrangement joins TRBV7-9 to TRBJ1-3; D perhaps matches TRBD1 (5 bases). CDR3 length equals 16 residues. Germline CDR1 reads SEHNR; CDR2 reads FQNEAQ (reference sequence). Trimming removed 3 bases at V and 4 bases at J, with 16 bases between. This CDR3 reads CASSFPGGVTGNTIYF. In DNA, the CDR3 is TGTGCCAGCAGCTTCCCGGGGGGGGTCACGGGAAACACCATATATTTT.

The V call is TRBV3-1 (or the pseudogene TRBV3-2), the J call TRBJ2-5; D ambiguous. Germline assignment: CDR1 LGHDT and CDR2 YNNKEL (reference sequence). The CDR3 loop spans 13 amino acids. With 3 bases removed from V and 0 bases from J, the gap between germline ends came to 5 bases. CDR3 in DNA: TGTGCCAGCAGCCACGTGTACCAAGAGACCCAGTACTTC. It specifies CASSHVYQETQYF.